This TCR beta chain was recovered during a study of shared clonotypes between healthy human individuals. Study information: Used for every donor were three CD4 naive, three CD4 memory, two CD8 naive and one CD8 memory plate. General observations from the study: The study's rarefaction showed incomplete sorted-subset sequencing despite large depth.

With regard to this clone: Its specificity is not known.

The germline gives CDR1 SGHAT, CDR2 FQNNGV. There are 11 residues in the CDR3. Trimming shortened V by 5 bases and J by 8 bases, and 9 bases separated the two germline ends. In replicate PCRs of sorted subsets, about 200 ng DNA, about 30,000 T cell genomes, was used. The repertoire was sequenced with immunoSEQ multiplex PCR; TCRdb's copy has only in-frame clones and lacks some. The table records about 2 million clones, about 95% of them present only once. Naivety among CD8 cells was defined by CD45RO negativity and positive CCR7 selection, thereby excluding terminally differentiated effector memory CD45RA+ cells. All donors qualified as healthy HIV-negative adults and had experienced no recent acute infections or vaccinations.

This chain connects TRBV11-2 to TRBJ1-1; perhaps TRBD1 as D (5 bases). The sequenced material came from naive CD8+ T cells sorted from blood. The source is a young man in good health. The CDR3 protein is CASSERQEAFF. The CDR3 DNA reads TGTGCCAGCAGCGAACGACAGGAAGCTTTCTTT.